This T cell receptor (beta chain) was recorded in a study of blood T cell repertoires in COVID-19 (dated by TCRdb to 2020 to 2022). Looking at the study overall: Samples covering the acute and convalescent phases of COVID-19 were provided by collaborators in the United States, Italy and Spain. The prospective study material was composed of cDNA or gDNA derived from T cells, B-cell-depleted T cells, or PBMCs. Deeply sampled blood TCRbeta repertoires from subjects exposed to, actively infected with, or recovered from COVID-19 were included in the dataset. The repertoires were released in a freely available public database intended as a resource for research on the immune response to SARS-CoV-2. Samples were obtained from the ongoing ImmuneRACE study (first 160 participants) and from over 1,000 subjects provided by 6 global collaborators. The sample metadata nearly always contained a de-identified subject ID, COVID-19 status, age in years and sex. Where available, HLA class I and class II types were taken from metadata supplied by the sample provider and were not determined by assay-based typing. Summary of the overall study and its limitations: How much clinical and demographic metadata was included differed by source and by participant, and the metadata was provided uncurated.

On this clone: Its cognate antigen has yet to be identified. No base quality values were provided; no much bigger clone lies one nucleotide off.

TCRbeta CDR3 regions were amplified from genomic DNA by means of the immunoSEQ Assay, a bias-controlled multiplex PCR. For the original study's pipeline: Within the assay, amplification of reference gene primers was used to estimate how many nucleated cells each sample contained. To quantify the absolute abundance of each unique TCRbeta CDR3 rearrangement, sequence reads were collapsed and filtered. Productive Simpson clonality was computed per sample as the square root of Simpson's diversity index over productive rearrangements. The table comes from immuneACCESS by way of TCRdb, which keeps in-frame sequences with V and J called. Part of the clones is missing from these tables; in studies checked, under half for an unresolved V gene and the rest for unknown reasons. V and J calls and clone size are copied from that table; D and trimming were computed from the DNA. The sample yields some 230,000 clones; about 86% were counted once. Roughly 10% of the sample is taken by the ten largest.

From V the trimming removes 1 base and from J it removes 5 bases, while the gene matches leave 6 bases of the junction unaccounted for. From the germline V gene, CDR1 is SGHRS and CDR2 is YFSETQ. Taken from cysteine to phenylalanine, the CDR3 has 16 residues. Left in the record is the CDR3 DNA by itself, 48 bases read in frame from the first base. One collaborating source in Seattle enrolled patients during active infection and followed them longitudinally through the course of disease. Each collaborating institution followed its own protocols to collect whole blood in K2EDTA tubes. For TCRbeta analysis, collaborator samples were shipped as frozen whole blood, as isolated PBMCs, or as DNA extracted from either sample type.

Source material: peripheral blood. Here the chain combines TRBV5-1 and TRBJ2-1, with 10 junctional bases fitting TRBD2. The clonotype originates from a woman aged 45-60 years with COVID-19, enrolled during active disease. The DNA sequence is given as TGCGCCAGCAGCTTGATCCCTAGCGGGGGCCACAATGAGCAGTTCTTC. It codes for CASSLIPSGGHNEQFF.